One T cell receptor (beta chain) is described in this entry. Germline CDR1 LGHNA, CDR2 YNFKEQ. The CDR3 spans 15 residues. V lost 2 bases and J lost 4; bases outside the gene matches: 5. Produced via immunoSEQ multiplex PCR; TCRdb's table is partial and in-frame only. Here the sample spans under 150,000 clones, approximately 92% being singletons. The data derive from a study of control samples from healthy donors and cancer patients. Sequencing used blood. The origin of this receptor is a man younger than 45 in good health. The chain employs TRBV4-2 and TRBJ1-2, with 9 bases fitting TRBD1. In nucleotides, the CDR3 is TGTGCCAGCAGCCAACAAACGGGACAGGGCTATGGCTACACCTTC. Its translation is CASSQQTGQGYGYTF.